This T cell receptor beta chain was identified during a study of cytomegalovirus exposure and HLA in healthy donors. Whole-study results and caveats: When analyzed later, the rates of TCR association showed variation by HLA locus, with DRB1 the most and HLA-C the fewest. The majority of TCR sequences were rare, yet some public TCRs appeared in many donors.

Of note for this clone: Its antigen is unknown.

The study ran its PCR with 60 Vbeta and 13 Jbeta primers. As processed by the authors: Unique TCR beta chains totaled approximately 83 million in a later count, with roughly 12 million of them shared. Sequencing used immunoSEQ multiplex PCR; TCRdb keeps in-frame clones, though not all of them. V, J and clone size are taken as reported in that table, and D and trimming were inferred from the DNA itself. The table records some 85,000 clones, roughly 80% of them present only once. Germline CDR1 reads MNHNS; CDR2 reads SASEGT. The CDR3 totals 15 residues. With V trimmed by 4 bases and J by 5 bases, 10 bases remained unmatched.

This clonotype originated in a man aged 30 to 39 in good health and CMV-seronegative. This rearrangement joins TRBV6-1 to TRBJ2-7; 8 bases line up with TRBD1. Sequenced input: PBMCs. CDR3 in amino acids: CASSGRPGQADEQYF. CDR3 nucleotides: TGTGCCAGCAGTGGTAGACCGGGACAGGCGGACGAGCAGTACTTC.